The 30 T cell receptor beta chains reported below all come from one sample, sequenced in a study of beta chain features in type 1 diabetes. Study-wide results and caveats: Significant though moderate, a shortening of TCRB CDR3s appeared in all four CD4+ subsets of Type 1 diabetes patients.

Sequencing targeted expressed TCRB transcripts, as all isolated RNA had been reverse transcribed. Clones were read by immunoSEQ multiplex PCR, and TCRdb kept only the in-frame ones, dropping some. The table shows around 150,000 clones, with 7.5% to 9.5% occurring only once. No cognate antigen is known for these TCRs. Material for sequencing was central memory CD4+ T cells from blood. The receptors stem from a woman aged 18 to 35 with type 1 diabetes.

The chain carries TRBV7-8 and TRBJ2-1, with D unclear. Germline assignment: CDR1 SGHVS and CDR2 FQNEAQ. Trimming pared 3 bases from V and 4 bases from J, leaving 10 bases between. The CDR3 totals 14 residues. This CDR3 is CASSFTEVYNEQFF. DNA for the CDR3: TGTGCCAGCAGCTTCACCGAGGTATACAATGAGCAGTTCTTC.

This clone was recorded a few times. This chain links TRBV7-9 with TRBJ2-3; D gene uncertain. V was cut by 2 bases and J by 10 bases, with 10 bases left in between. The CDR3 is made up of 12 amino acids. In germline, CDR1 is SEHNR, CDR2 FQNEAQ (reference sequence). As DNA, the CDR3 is TGTGCCAGCAGCTTAACCCAGGATCCGCAGTATTTT. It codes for CASSLTQDPQYF. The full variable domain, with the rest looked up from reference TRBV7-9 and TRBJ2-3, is DTGVSQNPRHKITKRGQNVTFRCDPISEHNRLYWYRQTLGQGPEFLTYFQNEAQLEKSRLLSDRFSAERPKGSFSTLEIQRTEQGDSAMYLCASSLTQDPQYFGPGTRLTVL.

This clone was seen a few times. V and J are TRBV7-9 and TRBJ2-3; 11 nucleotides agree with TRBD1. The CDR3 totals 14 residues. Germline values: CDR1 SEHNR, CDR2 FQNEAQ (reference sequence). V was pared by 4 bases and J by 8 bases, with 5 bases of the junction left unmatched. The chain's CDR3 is CASSSRDRGGTQYF. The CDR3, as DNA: TGTGCCAGCAGCTCCCGGGACAGGGGGGGTACGCAGTATTTT. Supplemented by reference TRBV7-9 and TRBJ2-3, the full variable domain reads DTGVSQNPRHKITKRGQNVTFRCDPISEHNRLYWYRQTLGQGPEFLTYFQNEAQLEKSRLLSDRFSAERPKGSFSTLEIQRTEQGDSAMYLCASSSRDRGGTQYFGPGTRLTVL.

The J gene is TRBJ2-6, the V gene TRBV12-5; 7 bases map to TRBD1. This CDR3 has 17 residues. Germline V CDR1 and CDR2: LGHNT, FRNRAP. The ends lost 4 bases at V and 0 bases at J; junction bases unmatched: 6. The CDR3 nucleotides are TGTGCTAGTGGTTCGACAGGGCAAAGCTCTGGGGCCAACGTCCTGACTTTC. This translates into CASGSTGQSSGANVLTF.

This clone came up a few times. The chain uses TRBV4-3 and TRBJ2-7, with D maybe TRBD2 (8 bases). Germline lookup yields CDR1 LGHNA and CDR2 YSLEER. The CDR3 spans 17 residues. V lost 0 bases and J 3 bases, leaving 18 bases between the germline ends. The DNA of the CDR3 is TGCGCCAGCAGCCAAGATAGGGGGCTAGCGGGCTACTACGAGCAGTACTTC. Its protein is CASSQDRGLAGYYEQYF.

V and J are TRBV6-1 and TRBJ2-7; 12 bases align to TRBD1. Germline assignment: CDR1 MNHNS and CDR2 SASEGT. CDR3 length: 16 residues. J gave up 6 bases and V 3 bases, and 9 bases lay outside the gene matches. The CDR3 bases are TGTGCCAGCAGTGACCCCGGGACAGGGGGCGCCTTCGAGCAGTACTTC. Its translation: CASSDPGTGGAFEQYF.

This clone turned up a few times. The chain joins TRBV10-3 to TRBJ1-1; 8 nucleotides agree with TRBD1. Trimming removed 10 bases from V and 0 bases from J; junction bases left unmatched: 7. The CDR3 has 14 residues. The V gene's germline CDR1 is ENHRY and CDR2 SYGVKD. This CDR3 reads CASSDRGLNTEAFF. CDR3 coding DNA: TGTGCCAGCAGCGACAGGGGCCTGAACACTGAAGCTTTCTTT.

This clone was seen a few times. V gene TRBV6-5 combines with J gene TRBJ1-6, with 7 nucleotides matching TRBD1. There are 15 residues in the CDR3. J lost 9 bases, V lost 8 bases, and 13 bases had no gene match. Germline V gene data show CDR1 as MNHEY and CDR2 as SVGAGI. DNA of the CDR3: TGTGCCAGCTGGGACAGTAGGATTTTGGGTTCACCCCTCCACTTT. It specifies CASWDSRILGSPLHF.

This CDR3 is CASSQGEGETQYF. Here the CDR3 DNA reads TGTGCCAGCAGCCAAGGTGAGGGAGAGACCCAGTACTTC. V is TRBV4-2 and J is TRBJ2-5; TRBD2 is a possible D gene (5 bases). The CDR3 length is 13 residues. Looked up from germline, CDR1 is LGHNA and CDR2 is YNFKEQ. Trimming removed 1 base at V and 4 bases at J, with 7 bases between.

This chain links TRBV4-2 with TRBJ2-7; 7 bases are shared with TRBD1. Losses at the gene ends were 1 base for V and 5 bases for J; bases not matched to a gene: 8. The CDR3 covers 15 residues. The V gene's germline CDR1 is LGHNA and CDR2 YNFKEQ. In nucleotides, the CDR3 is TGTGCCAGCAGCCAAGGGCAAACAGGGGACAACGAGCAGTACTTC. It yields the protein CASSQGQTGDNEQYF.

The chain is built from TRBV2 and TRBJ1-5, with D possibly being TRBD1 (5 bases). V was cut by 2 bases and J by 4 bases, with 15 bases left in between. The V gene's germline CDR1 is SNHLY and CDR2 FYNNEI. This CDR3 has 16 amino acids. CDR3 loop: CASSEQGPQMNQPQHF. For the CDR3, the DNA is TGTGCCAGCAGTGAACAGGGTCCCCAAATGAATCAGCCCCAGCATTTT.

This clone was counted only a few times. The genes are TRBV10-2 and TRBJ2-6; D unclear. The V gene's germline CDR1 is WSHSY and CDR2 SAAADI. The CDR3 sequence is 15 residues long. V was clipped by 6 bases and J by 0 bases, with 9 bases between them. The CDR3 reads CASSGPGSGANVLTF. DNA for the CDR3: TGCGCCAGCAGCGGCCCGGGCTCTGGGGCCAACGTCCTGACTTTC.

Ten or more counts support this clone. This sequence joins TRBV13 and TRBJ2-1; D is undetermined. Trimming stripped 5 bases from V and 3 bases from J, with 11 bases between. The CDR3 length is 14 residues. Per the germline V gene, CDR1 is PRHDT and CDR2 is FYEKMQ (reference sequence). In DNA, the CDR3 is TGTGCCAGCAGCCGCAGAGCGAACTACAATGAGCAGTTCTTC. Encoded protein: CASSRRANYNEQFF.

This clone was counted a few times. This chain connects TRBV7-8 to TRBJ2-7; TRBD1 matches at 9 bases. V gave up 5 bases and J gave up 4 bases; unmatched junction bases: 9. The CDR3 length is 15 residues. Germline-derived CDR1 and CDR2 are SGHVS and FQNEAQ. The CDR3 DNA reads TGTGCCAGCAGCCTCGAAGGGACAGGGCAGTACGAGCAGTACTTC. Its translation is CASSLEGTGQYEQYF.

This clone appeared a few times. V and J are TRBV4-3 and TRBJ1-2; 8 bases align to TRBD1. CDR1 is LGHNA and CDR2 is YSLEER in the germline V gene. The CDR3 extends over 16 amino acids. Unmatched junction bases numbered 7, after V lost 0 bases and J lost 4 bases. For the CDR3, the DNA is TGCGCCAGCAGCCAAGAGAGGGTCACAGGGGGCTATGGCTACACCTTC. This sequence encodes CASSQERVTGGYGYTF.

CDR3 amino acids: CASSHTTSGGATDTQYF. CDR3 nucleotide sequence: TGCGCCAGCAGCCACACTACTAGCGGGGGGGCCACAGATACGCAGTATTTT. J is TRBJ2-3 and V is TRBV4-1; 13 bases are shared with TRBD2. CDR3 size: 17 residues. The junction had 5 bases not matched to a gene; V was cut back by 3 bases and J by 2 bases. Germline V gives CDR1 MGHRA, CDR2 YSYEKL.

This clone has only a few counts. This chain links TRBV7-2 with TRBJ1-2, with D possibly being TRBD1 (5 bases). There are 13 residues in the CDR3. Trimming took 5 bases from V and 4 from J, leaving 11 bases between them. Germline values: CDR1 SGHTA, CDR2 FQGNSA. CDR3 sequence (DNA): TGTGCCAGCAGCCCGGGACTGCTCTATGGCTACACCTTC. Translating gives CASSPGLLYGYTF. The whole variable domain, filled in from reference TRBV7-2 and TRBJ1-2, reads GAGVSQSPSNKVTEKGKDVELRCDPISGHTALYWYRQSLGQGLEFLIYFQGNSAPDKSGLPSDRFSAERTGGSVSTLTIQRTQQEDSAVYLCASSPGLLYGYTFGSGTRLTVV.

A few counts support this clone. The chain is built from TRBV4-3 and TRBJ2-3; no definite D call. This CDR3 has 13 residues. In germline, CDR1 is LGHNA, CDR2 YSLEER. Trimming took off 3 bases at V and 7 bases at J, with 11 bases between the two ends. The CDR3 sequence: CASSHSGPNTQYF. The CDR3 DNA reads TGCGCCAGCAGCCATTCCGGTCCTAATACGCAGTATTTT.

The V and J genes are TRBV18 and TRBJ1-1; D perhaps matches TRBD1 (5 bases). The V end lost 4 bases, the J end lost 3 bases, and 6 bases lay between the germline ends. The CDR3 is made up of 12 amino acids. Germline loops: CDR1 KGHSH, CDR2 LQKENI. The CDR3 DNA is TGTGCCAGCTCACACAGGCACACTGAAGCTTTCTTT. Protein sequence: CASSHRHTEAFF.

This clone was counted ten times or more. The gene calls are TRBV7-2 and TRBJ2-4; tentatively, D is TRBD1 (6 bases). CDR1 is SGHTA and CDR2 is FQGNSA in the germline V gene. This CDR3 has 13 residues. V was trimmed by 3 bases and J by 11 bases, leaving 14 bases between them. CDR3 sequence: CASSFYDRPVQYF. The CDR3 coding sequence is TGTGCCAGCAGCTTCTACGACAGGCCTGTTCAGTACTTC.

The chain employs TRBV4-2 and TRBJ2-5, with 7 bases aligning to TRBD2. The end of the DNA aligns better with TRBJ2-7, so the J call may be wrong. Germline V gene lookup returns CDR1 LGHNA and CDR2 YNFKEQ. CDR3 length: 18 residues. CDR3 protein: CASSHHTAGEGSSYEQYF. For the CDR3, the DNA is TGTGCCAGCAGCCATCATACCGCCGGGGAGGGGAGCTCCTACGAGCAGTACTTC.

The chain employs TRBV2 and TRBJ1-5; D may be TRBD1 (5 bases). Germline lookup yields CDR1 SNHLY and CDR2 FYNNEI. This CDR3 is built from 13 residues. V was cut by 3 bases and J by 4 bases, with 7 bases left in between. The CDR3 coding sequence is TGTGCCAGCAGTGATGACAGTAATCAGCCCCAGCATTTT. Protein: CASSDDSNQPQHF.

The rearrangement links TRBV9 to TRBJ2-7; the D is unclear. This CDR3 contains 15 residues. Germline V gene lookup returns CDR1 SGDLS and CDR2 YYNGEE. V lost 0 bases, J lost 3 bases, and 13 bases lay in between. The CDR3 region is CASSVGPAGFYEQYF. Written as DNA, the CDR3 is TGTGCCAGCAGCGTAGGACCGGCAGGTTTCTACGAGCAGTACTTC.

CDR3 coding DNA: TGTGCCAGCTCACCAAGCGGGGGGAACACTGAAGCTTTCTTT. Translating gives CASSPSGGNTEAFF. V gene TRBV18 combines with J gene TRBJ1-1, with D perhaps TRBD1 (5 bases). The CDR3 is 14 amino acids. Germline V gene data show CDR1 as KGHSH and CDR2 as LQKENI. Trimming removed 2 bases at V and 1 base at J, with 8 bases between.

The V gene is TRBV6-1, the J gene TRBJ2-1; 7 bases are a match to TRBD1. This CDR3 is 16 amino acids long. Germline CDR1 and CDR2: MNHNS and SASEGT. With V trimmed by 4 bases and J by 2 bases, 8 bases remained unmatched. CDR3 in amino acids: CASSGRDSNTYNEQFF. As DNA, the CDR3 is TGTGCCAGCAGTGGCCGGGACAGTAATACCTACAATGAGCAGTTCTTC.

The CDR3: CASSSGRKAADTQYF. The CDR3 DNA reads TGTGCCAGTAGTTCCGGTCGGAAAGCGGCAGATACGCAGTATTTT. The rearrangement joins TRBV19 to TRBJ2-3, with D possibly being TRBD2 (5 bases). Trimming shortened V by 5 bases and J by 4 bases, and 16 bases separated the two germline ends. This CDR3 region has 15 residues. Germline CDR1 LNHDA, CDR2 SQIVND (reference sequence).

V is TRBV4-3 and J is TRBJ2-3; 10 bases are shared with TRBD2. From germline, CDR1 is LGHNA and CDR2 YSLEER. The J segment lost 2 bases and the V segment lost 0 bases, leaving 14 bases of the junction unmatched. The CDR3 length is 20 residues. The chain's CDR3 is CASSQDLSTSGLPDTDTQYF. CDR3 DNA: TGCGCCAGCAGCCAAGATCTATCGACTAGCGGGCTTCCGGACACAGATACGCAGTATTTT.

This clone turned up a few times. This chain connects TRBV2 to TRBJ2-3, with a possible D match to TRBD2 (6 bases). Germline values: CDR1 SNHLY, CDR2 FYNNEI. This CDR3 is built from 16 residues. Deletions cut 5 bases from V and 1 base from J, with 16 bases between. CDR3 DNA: TGTGCCAGCAGTCCTTCTTCGGGGGTACGCACAGATACGCAGTATTTT. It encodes CASSPSSGVRTDTQYF.

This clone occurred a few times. CDR3 loop: CASSLTAGANNEQFF. The CDR3 bases are TGCGCCAGCAGCTTGACGGCGGGAGCAAACAATGAGCAGTTCTTC. The chain carries TRBV5-1 and TRBJ2-1, with 7 bases lining up with TRBD2. Germline assignment: CDR1 SGHRS and CDR2 YFSETQ. The CDR3 sequence is 15 residues long. J lost 5 bases, V lost 1 base, and 6 bases had no gene match.

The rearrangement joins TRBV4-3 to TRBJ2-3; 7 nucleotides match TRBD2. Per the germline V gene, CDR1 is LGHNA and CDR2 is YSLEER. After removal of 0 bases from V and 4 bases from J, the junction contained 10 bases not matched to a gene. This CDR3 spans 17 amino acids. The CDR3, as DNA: TGCGCCAGCAGCCAAGAGGTTAGCGGGTCAATAGCAGATACGCAGTATTTT. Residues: CASSQEVSGSIADTQYF.